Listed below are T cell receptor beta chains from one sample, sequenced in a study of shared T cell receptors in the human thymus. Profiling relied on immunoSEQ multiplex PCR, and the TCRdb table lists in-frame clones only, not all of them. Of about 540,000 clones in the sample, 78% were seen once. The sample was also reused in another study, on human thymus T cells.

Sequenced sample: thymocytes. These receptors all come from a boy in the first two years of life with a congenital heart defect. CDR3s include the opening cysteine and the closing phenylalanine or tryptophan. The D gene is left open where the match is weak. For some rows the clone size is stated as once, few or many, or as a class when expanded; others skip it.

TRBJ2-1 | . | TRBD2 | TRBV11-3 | CASTNFKGLPGDEQFF | TGTGCCAGCACCAATTTTAAGGGACTACCAGGCGATGAGCAGTTCTTC
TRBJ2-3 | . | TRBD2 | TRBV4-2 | CASSHEREEDTQYF | TGTGCCAGCAGCCACGAGCGGGAGGAGGATACGCAGTATTTT
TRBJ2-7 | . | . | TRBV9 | CASSVGGATYEQYF | TGTGCCAGCAGCGTCGGCGGGGCCACCTACGAGCAGTACTTC
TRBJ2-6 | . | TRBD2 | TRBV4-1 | CASSRLPGLAGANVLTF | TGCGCCAGCAGCCGCCTTCCGGGACTAGCTGGGGCCAACGTCCTGACTTTC
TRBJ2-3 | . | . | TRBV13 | CASSRQQSSTDTQYF | TGTGCCAGCAGCCGACAGCAGTCTAGCACAGATACGCAGTATTTT
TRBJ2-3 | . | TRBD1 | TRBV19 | CASSIRAGGASGYTDTQYF | TGTGCCAGTAGTATTCGGGCAGGGGGCGCGTCGGGTTACACAGATACGCAGTATTTT
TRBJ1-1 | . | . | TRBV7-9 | CASSQDTYTEAFF | TGTGCCAGCAGCCAGGACACCTACACTGAAGCTTTCTTT
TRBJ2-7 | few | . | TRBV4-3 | CASSQLTGNYEQYF | TGCGCCAGCAGCCAGTTGACAGGTAACTACGAGCAGTACTTC
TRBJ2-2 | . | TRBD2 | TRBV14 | CASSQVEREGSGELFF | TGTGCCAGCAGCCAAGTGGAGCGGGAGGGTTCTGGGGAGCTGTTTTTT
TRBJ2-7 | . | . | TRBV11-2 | CASSPTRDGVVCEQYF | TGTGCCAGCAGCCCGACGCGGGACGGGGTAGTCTGCGAGCAGTACTTC
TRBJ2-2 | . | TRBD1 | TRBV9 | CASSLGQGPGMTNTGELFF | TGTGCCAGCAGCTTGGGACAGGGGCCCGGGATGACGAACACCGGGGAGCTGTTTTTT
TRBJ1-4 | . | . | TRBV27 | CASSWAPSNEKLFF | TGTGCCAGCAGTTGGGCCCCAAGTAATGAAAAACTGTTTTTT
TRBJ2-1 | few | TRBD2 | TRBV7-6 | CASSPSSGEKQNEQFF | TGTGCCAGCAGCCCCAGTAGCGGGGAGAAGCAAAATGAGCAGTTCTTC
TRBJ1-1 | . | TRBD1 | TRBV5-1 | CASSLGTVVMNTEAFF | TGCGCCAGCAGCTTAGGGACAGTTGTTATGAACACTGAAGCTTTCTTT
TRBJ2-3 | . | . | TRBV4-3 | CASSQLGLASSTDTQYF | TGCGCCAGCAGCCAACTAGGACTCGCATCTAGCACAGATACGCAGTATTTT
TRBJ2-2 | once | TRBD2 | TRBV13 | CASSLGLGGSPSGELFF | TGTGCCAGCAGCTTAGGCCTAGGCGGGAGCCCCTCCGGGGAGCTGTTTTTT
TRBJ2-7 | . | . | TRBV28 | CASSPSEGDNLDEQYF | TGTGCCAGCAGTCCCTCAGAGGGGGATAACCTAGACGAGCAGTACTTC
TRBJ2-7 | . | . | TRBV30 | CAWGPGHFYEQYF | TGTGCCTGGGGACCGGGACACTTTTACGAGCAGTACTTC
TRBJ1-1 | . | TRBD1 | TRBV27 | CASSVRQGLNTEAFF | TGTGCCAGCAGTGTACGACAGGGCTTGAACACTGAAGCTTTCTTT
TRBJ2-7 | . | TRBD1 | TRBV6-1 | CASSAWGQRSSYEQYF | TGTGCCAGCAGTGCTTGGGGACAGAGGAGCTCCTACGAGCAGTACTTC
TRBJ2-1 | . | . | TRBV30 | CAWSREAGGLPYNEQFF | TGTGCCTGGAGTAGAGAGGCGGGCGGCCTACCATACAATGAGCAGTTCTTC
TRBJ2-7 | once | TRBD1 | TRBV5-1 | CASRTGGPSYEQYF | TGCGCCAGCAGAACAGGGGGTCCCTCCTACGAGCAGTACTTC
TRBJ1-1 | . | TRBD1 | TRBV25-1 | CASSSFSGGDRVGTEAFF | TGTGCCAGCAGCTCCTTCTCCGGTGGGGACAGGGTGGGCACTGAAGCTTTCTTT
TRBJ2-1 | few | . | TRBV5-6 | CASSHYSPRRSYNEQFF | TGTGCCAGCAGCCATTACTCCCCTAGACGCTCCTACAATGAGCAGTTCTTC
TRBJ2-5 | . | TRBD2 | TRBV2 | CATLRLAWERETQYF | TGTGCCACCCTGCGACTAGCGTGGGAAAGGGAGACCCAGTACTTC
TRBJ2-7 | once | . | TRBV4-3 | CASSQPAGQPSYEQYF | TGCGCCAGCAGCCAACCGGCAGGGCAACCCTCCTACGAGCAGTACTTC
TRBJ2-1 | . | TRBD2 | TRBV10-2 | CASTRGLSSGRALNEQFF | TGCGCCAGCACCAGGGGGCTTTCCAGCGGGAGGGCCTTGAATGAGCAGTTCTTC
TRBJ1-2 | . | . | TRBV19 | CASSSGYYGYTF | TGTGCCAGTAGTAGCGGCTACTATGGCTACACCTTC
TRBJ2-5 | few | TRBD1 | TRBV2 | CATEGQSTYFQETQYF | TGTGCCACCGAGGGACAGAGCACATACTTCCAAGAGACCCAGTACTTC
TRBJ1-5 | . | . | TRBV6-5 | CASSSTGLSSNQPQHF | TGTGCCAGCAGTTCCACGGGGTTGTCCTCCAATCAGCCCCAGCATTTT
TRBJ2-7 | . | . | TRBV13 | CASMWEVTYEQYF | TGTGCCAGCATGTGGGAGGTTACCTACGAGCAGTACTTC
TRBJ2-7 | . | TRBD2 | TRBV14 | CASSPHGRPLSSYEQYF | TGTGCCAGCAGCCCTCACGGGAGGCCGTTAAGCTCCTACGAGCAGTACTTC
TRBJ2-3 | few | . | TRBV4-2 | CASSPERFEGTDTQYF | TGTGCCAGCAGCCCTGAGCGCTTTGAAGGCACAGATACGCAGTATTTT
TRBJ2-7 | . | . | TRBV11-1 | CASSLGTRAEQYF | TGTGCCAGCAGCTTAGGGACTCGCGCCGAGCAGTACTTC
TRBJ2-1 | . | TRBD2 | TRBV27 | CASSPDGTSGRAVDEQFF | TGTGCCAGCAGTCCTGATGGGACTAGCGGGAGGGCCGTCGATGAGCAGTTCTTC
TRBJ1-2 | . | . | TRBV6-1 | CASSDREGGYGYTF | TGTGCCAGCAGTGATCGAGAGGGAGGCTATGGCTACACCTTC
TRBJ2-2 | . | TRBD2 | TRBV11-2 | CASPPRGGRATGELFF | TGTGCCAGCCCCCCCCGGGGAGGGAGGGCGACCGGGGAGCTGTTTTTT
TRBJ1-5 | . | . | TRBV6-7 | CASSYRRCRTQHF | TGTGCCAGCAGTTACCGGCGGTGTCGTACCCAGCATTTT
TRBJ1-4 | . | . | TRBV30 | CAWRYTGEGNEKLFF | TGTGCCTGGCGCTACACGGGAGAGGGTAATGAAAAACTGTTTTTT
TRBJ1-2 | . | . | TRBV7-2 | CASSFGLGSPNYGYTF | TGTGCCAGCAGCTTCGGACTCGGTTCACCTAACTATGGCTACACCTTC
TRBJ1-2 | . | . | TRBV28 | CASSQQGFSAGYTF | TGTGCCAGCAGTCAACAGGGTTTCTCCGCCGGCTACACCTTC
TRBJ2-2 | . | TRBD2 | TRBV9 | CASSPTTSGRAWGTGELFF | TGTGCCAGCAGCCCAACGACTAGCGGGAGGGCCTGGGGCACCGGGGAGCTGTTTTTT
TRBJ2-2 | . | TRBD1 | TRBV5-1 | CASSSNGTGGTGELFF | TGCGCCAGCAGCTCCAACGGGACAGGGGGCACCGGGGAGCTGTTTTTT
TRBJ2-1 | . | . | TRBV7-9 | CASSPSNGGRFSYNEQFF | TGTGCCAGCAGCCCAAGTAACGGAGGACGGTTCTCCTACAATGAGCAGTTCTTC
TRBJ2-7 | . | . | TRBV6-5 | CASSYGGYPPEQYF | TGTGCCAGCAGTTACGGAGGGTACCCCCCGGAGCAGTACTTC
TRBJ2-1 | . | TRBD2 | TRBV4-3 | CASSPGTSGNNEQFF | TGCGCCAGCAGCCCTGGGACTAGCGGAAACAATGAGCAGTTCTTC
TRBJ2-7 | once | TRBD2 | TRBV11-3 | CASSLALSGSRSMGYLEQYF | TGTGCCAGCAGCTTAGCCCTTAGCGGGAGTAGAAGCATGGGATATTTGGAGCAGTACTTC
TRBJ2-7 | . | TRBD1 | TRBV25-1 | CASSGGVGQGALWEQYF | TGTGCCAGCAGTGGGGGGGTCGGACAGGGGGCGCTTTGGGAGCAGTACTTC
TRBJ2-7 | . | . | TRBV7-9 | CASSLDRWFHEQYF | TGTGCCAGCAGCCTTGACAGATGGTTCCACGAGCAGTACTTC
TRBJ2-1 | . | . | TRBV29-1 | CSVGSYNEQFF | TGCAGCGTTGGTAGCTACAATGAGCAGTTCTTC
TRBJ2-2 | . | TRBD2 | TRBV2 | CASSIAGYTGELFF | TGTGCCAGCAGTATAGCGGGTTACACCGGGGAGCTGTTTTTT
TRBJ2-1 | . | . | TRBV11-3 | CASRSRVGSYNEQFF | TGTGCCAGCAGATCCCGGGTCGGGTCCTACAATGAGCAGTTCTTC
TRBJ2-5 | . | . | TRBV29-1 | CSARRAKETQYF | TGCAGCGCCCGGAGGGCTAAGGAGACCCAGTACTTC
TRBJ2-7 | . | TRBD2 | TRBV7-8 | CASSCSGRAREQYF | TGTGCCAGCAGCTGCAGCGGGAGGGCCAGGGAGCAGTACTTC
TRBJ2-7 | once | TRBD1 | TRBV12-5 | CASGGSNRTGNSYEQYF | TGTGCTAGTGGAGGAAGTAACCGGACAGGGAACTCCTACGAGCAGTACTTC
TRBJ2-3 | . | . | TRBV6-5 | CASSPSLFEDTQYF | TGTGCCAGCAGTCCAAGCCTCTTCGAGGATACGCAGTATTTT
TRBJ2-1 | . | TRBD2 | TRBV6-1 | CASTPTSALWNQQFF | TGTGCCAGCACCCCGACTAGCGCCTTGTGGAATCAGCAGTTCTTC
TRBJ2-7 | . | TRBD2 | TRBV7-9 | CASSHAGTSGSWPYEQYF | TGTGCCAGCAGCCATGCCGGGACTAGCGGGAGCTGGCCCTACGAGCAGTACTTC
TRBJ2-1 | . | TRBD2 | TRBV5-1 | CASSLGLAGGEQFF | TGCGCCAGCAGCTTGGGGCTAGCGGGAGGTGAGCAGTTCTTC
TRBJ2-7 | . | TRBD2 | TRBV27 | CASSLRGGTSGRSYEQYF | TGTGCCAGCAGTTTGCGGGGCGGAACTAGCGGGAGAAGTTACGAGCAGTACTTC